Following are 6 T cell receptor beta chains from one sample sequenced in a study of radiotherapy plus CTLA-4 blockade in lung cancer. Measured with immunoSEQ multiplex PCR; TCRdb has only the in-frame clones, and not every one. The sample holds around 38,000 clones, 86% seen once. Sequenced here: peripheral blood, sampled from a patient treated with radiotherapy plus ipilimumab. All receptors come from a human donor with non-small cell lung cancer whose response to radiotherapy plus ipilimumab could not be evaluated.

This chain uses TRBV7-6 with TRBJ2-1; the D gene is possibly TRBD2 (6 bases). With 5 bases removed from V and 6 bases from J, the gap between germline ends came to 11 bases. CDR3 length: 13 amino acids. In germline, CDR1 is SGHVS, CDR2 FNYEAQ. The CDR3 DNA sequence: TGTGCCAGCAGCCCGGGACTCAGCAATGAGCAGTTCTTC. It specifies CASSPGLSNEQFF.

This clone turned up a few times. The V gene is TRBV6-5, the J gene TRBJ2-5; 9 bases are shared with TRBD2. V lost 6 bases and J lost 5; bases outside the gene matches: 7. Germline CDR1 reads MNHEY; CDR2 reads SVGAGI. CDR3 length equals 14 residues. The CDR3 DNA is TGTGCCAGCAGAGCGGGACTAGCTCCTGAGACCCAGTACTTC. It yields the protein CASRAGLAPETQYF.

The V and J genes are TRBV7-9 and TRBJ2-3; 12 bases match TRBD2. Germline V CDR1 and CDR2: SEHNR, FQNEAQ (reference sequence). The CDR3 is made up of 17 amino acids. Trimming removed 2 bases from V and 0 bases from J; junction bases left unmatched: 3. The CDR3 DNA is TGTGCCAGCAGCTTACTAGCGGGGGGGGGAAGCACAGATACGCAGTATTTT. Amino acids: CASSLLAGGGSTDTQYF.

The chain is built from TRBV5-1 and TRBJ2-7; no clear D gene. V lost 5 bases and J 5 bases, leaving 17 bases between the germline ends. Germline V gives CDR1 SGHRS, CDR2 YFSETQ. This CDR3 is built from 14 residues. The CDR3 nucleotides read TGCGCCAGCAGACCGACTCCCTCGGCGGACGAGCAGTACTTC. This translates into CASRPTPSADEQYF.

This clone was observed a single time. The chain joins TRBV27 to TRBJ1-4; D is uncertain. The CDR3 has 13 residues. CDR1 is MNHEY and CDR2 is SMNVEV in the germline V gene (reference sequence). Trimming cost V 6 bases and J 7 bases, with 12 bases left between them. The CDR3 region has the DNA TGTGCCAGCAGGAGTCGACTCGGTGAAAAACTGTTTTTT. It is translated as CASRSRLGEKLFF.

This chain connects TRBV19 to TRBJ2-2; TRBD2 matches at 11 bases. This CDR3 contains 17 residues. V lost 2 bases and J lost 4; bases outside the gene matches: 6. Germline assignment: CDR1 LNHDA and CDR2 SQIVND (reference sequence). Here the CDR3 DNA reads TGTGCCAGTAGTATATTTAGGGGGACTAGCGGCACCGGGGAGCTGTTTTTT. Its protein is CASSIFRGTSGTGELFF.